These 20 T cell receptor beta chains came from one sample sequenced in a study of T cell responses to AZD1222 COVID-19 vaccine. Profiling relied on immunoSEQ multiplex PCR, and the TCRdb table lists in-frame clones only, not all of them. The profile shows over 100,000 clones, about nine tenths of them singletons. Specimen: peripheral blood, collected on day 0 of AZD1222 vaccination. The receptors shown here come from an adult in good health.

V usage is TRBV25-1 and J usage is TRBJ1-4; D unresolved. V was trimmed by 1 base and J by 8 bases, leaving 17 bases between them. Germline-derived CDR1 and CDR2 are MGHDK and SYGVNS. This CDR3 comprises 16 residues. DNA of the CDR3: TGTGCCAGCAGTGAATCTGGCGTGGGGTTGGACGAAAAACTGTTTTTT. Encoded protein: CASSESGVGLDEKLFF.

This chain uses TRBV29-1 with TRBJ1-2; TRBD1 aligns across 9 bases. CDR3 length: 12 residues. J lost 8 bases, V lost 3 bases, and 4 bases had no gene match. The V gene's germline CDR1 is SQVTM and CDR2 ANQGSEA. The CDR3 spells CSVEVGQGGYTF. CDR3 DNA sequence: TGCAGCGTTGAGGTCGGACAGGGGGGCTACACCTTC.

Only one count was recorded for this clone. The chain is built from TRBV27 and TRBJ2-7, with D uncertain. This CDR3 region has 16 residues. The germline V gene has CDR1 MNHEY and CDR2 SMNVEV (reference sequence). Trimming took off 6 bases at V and 0 bases at J, with 18 bases between the two ends. CDR3 residues: CASRINPSGISYEQYF. CDR3 nucleotide sequence: TGTGCCAGCAGAATAAACCCCTCGGGTATCTCCTACGAGCAGTACTTC.

The J gene is TRBJ1-4, the V gene TRBV19; D remains unclear. Germline values: CDR1 LNHDA, CDR2 SQIVND (reference sequence). Trimming removed 4 bases from V and 2 bases from J, with 14 bases in between. The length of the CDR3 is 16 residues. CDR3 protein: CASSKTWEPTNEKLFF. The CDR3 coding sequence is TGTGCCAGTAGTAAGACATGGGAGCCGACTAATGAAAAACTGTTTTTT.

This chain links TRBV13 with TRBJ1-1; no clear D gene. The V end lost 0 bases, the J end lost 5 bases, and 1 base lay between the germline ends. Looked up from germline, CDR1 is PRHDT and CDR2 is FYEKMQ (reference sequence). CDR3 length: 11 amino acids. The CDR3 DNA is TGTGCCAGCAGCTTAGGTACTGAAGCTTTCTTT. Its protein product is CASSLGTEAFF.

V is TRBV12-5 and J is TRBJ1-6; D is possibly TRBD1 (5 bases). The CDR3 extends over 16 amino acids. The V end lost 4 bases, the J end lost 6 bases, and 16 bases lay between the germline ends. Germline-derived CDR1 and CDR2 are LGHNT and FRNRAP. CDR3 in DNA: TGTGCTAGTGGTTCTCCCTCGGACACGCTTAATTCACCCCTCCACTTT. Its translation: CASGSPSDTLNSPLHF.

The chain uses TRBV19 and TRBJ2-5; 8 nucleotides line up with TRBD1. Germline-derived CDR1 and CDR2 are LNHDA and SQIVND (reference sequence). The trim removed 5 bases at V and 5 bases at J, leaving 22 bases unmatched. The CDR3 runs 19 residues. CDR3 coding DNA: TGTGCCAGTAGTCCCCAGGGGGCACGGTCTTTGCATGAGTTGGAGACCCAGTACTTC. Amino acids: CASSPQGARSLHELETQYF.

This rearrangement joins TRBV6-2 or TRBV6-3 to TRBJ2-1; TRBD2 agrees at 12 bases. There are 15 residues in the CDR3. CDR1 and CDR2 (germline): MNHEY, SVGEGT. J gave up 6 bases and V 4 bases, and 4 bases lay outside the gene matches. The CDR3 bases are TGTGCCAGCAGTTCACTAGCGGGGGGTTTCAATGAGCAGTTCTTC. This gives the protein CASSSLAGGFNEQFF.

The chain combines TRBV5-1 with TRBJ1-5; D gene uncertain. The CDR3 runs 15 residues. Between the trimmed V and J ends, which lost 7 bases and 3 bases, there was a span of 17 bases. Germline V CDR1 and CDR2: SGHRS, YFSETQ. The CDR3 sequence: CASFLEGTHNQPQHF. DNA of the CDR3: TGCGCCAGCTTCCTCGAAGGAACACACAATCAGCCCCAGCATTTT.

The V and J genes are TRBV5-1 and TRBJ1-6, with a tentative D call TRBD1 (6 bases). The germline V and J ends were trimmed by 4 bases and 7 bases, with 12 bases remaining between them. Germline lookup yields CDR1 SGHRS and CDR2 YFSETQ. The CDR3 is made up of 14 amino acids. CDR3 DNA sequence: TGCGCCAGCAGCCAAGACAGGACCAATTCACCCCTCCACTTT. Protein product: CASSQDRTNSPLHF.

The chain's CDR3 is CASSRDLEAFF. The CDR3 DNA reads TGTGCCAGCAGCCGGGACCTTGAAGCTTTCTTT. The chain couples TRBV3-1 (or the pseudogene TRBV3-2) to TRBJ1-1, with a possible D match to TRBD1 (5 bases). From germline, CDR1 is LGHDT and CDR2 YNNKEL (reference sequence). CDR3 size: 11 residues. V was clipped by 4 bases and J by 7 bases, with 7 bases between them.

V usage is TRBV6-5 and J usage is TRBJ1-3, with D uncertain. The germline gives CDR1 MNHEY, CDR2 SVGAGI. The CDR3 is 14 amino acids. V gave up 5 bases and J gave up 6 bases, with 14 bases separating them. CDR3 loop: CASSTQGLSNTIYF. The CDR3 nucleotides are TGTGCCAGCAGTACCCAAGGGCTCTCAAACACCATATATTTT.

The V gene is TRBV7-9, the J gene TRBJ1-2, with D perhaps matching TRBD1 (5 bases). The CDR3 contains 15 residues. With 5 bases removed from V and 4 bases from J, the gap between germline ends came to 17 bases. Germline V gene sequence: CDR1 SEHNR, CDR2 FQNEAQ (reference sequence). CDR3 nucleotides: TGTGCCAGCAGCCCGGGACCCACAATCGGCTATGGCTACACCTTC. Translating it yields CASSPGPTIGYGYTF.

This chain joins TRBV29-1 and TRBJ2-7, with TRBD2 as a possible D gene (5 bases). CDR3 length: 11 residues. V was shortened by 7 bases and J by 1 base, with 8 bases between the two germline ends. Germline CDR1 is SQVTM and CDR2 is ANQGSEA. CDR3 bases: TGCAGCGCGGGGTTGTCCTACGAGCAGTACTTC. The encoded protein is CSAGLSYEQYF.

J is TRBJ1-5 and V is TRBV3-1 (or the pseudogene TRBV3-2), with unresolved D. The V end lost 0 bases, the J end lost 9 bases, and 15 bases lay between the germline ends. CDR3 size: 15 residues. CDR1 is LGHDT and CDR2 is YNNKEL in the germline V gene (reference sequence). Here the CDR3 reads CASSQDFTALSPQHF. CDR3 in DNA: TGTGCCAGCAGCCAAGATTTTACAGCACTATCGCCCCAGCATTTT.

V is TRBV7-8 and J is TRBJ2-5; possibly TRBD1 or TRBD2 for D (6 bases each). The CDR3 runs to 14 residues. V shed 4 bases and J shed 5 bases, with 14 bases lying between them. Germline V CDR1 and CDR2: SGHVS, FQNEAQ. The CDR3 reads CASSSGGPGETQYF. The CDR3 DNA follows: TGTGCCAGCAGCTCCGGGGGCCCTGGTGAGACCCAGTACTTC.

The count of this clone is one. The J gene is TRBJ2-1, the V gene TRBV3-1 (or the pseudogene TRBV3-2), with 14 bases fitting TRBD2. The ends lost 0 bases at V and 15 bases at J; junction bases unmatched: 10. The CDR3 consists of 16 residues. Germline V gene sequence: CDR1 LGHDT, CDR2 YNNKEL (reference sequence). This chain's CDR3 is CASSQDQGTSGGGWFF. In DNA form, the CDR3 reads TGTGCCAGCAGCCAAGATCAGGGGACTAGCGGGGGCGGGTGGTTCTTC.

The V call is TRBV6-5, the J call TRBJ1-1; 10 bases are a match to TRBD1. The CDR3 loop spans 15 amino acids. The trim removed 8 bases at V and 4 bases at J, leaving 10 bases unmatched. The V gene's germline CDR1 is MNHEY and CDR2 SVGAGI. DNA of the CDR3: TGTGCCAGCTGCAGCCGGGACAGGGGTCCCACTGAAGCTTTCTTT. Protein: CASCSRDRGPTEAFF.

The rearrangement links TRBV7-6 to TRBJ2-7; D is tentatively TRBD1 or TRBD2 (5 bases each). Germline V gene lookup returns CDR1 SGHVS and CDR2 FNYEAQ. Trimming left V 5 bases short and J 2 bases short, with 16 bases between. The length of the CDR3 is 15 residues. In DNA form, the CDR3 reads TGTGCCAGCAGCCAGGGTCCGGGGCTTACCTACGAGCAGTACTTC. Translated, it gives CASSQGPGLTYEQYF. Full variable domain (rest looked up from reference TRBV7-6 and TRBJ2-7): GAGVSQSPRYKVTKRGQDVALRCDPISGHVSLYWYRQALGQGPEFLTYFNYEAQQDKSGLPNDRFSAERPEGSISTLTIQRTEQRDSAMYRCASSQGPGLTYEQYFGPGTRLTVT.

V is TRBV7-8 and J is TRBJ2-3, with TRBD1 as a possible D gene (5 bases). Germline V gives CDR1 SGHVS, CDR2 FQNEAQ. This CDR3 has 14 amino acids. V was clipped by 3 bases and J by 2 bases, with 9 bases between them. The CDR3 loop is CASSFRQITDTQYF. CDR3 nucleotide sequence: TGTGCCAGCAGCTTTAGACAGATCACAGATACGCAGTATTTT.